The 22 T cell receptor beta chains presented below share a single source sample, sequenced in a study of cytotoxic CD8 clonotypes in ibrutinib-treated CLL. Only in-frame clones appear in the TCRdb table, and some are missing; sequencing was by immunoSEQ multiplex PCR. The sample shows more than 200,000 clones, around 70% of them seen only once. The sequencing used PBMCs, collected after 12 months of ibrutinib treatment. The receptors derive from a human donor with chronic lymphocytic leukemia.

This clone was picked up a small number of times. The J gene is TRBJ2-6, the V gene TRBV6-1; no definite D call. Deletions cut 3 bases from V and 2 bases from J, with 5 bases between. Germline V lookup: CDR1 MNHNS, CDR2 SASEGT. This CDR3 spans 14 amino acids. Here the CDR3 DNA reads TGTGCCAGCAGTGATACGGCTGGGGCCAACGTCCTGACTTTC. Amino acid sequence: CASSDTAGANVLTF.

CDR3 residues: CASSIIGAPKIFYTEAFF. In DNA, the CDR3 is TGTGCCAGTAGTATAATCGGGGCGCCGAAGATTTTTTACACTGAAGCTTTCTTT. The rearrangement uses TRBV19 and TRBJ1-1; possibly TRBD1 for D (5 bases). This CDR3 has 18 amino acids. V lost 2 bases to trimming and J lost 3 bases, with 22 bases between them. Germline CDR1 and CDR2: LNHDA and SQIVND (reference sequence).

This clone has just one count. The chain has TRBV29-1 and TRBJ1-1, with a tentative D call TRBD1 (6 bases). This CDR3 spans 12 amino acids. Trimming removed 6 bases from V and 10 bases from J, with 18 bases in between. CDR1 is SQVTM and CDR2 is ANQGSEA in the germline V gene. CDR3 in amino acids: CSVNSDRMGAFF. CDR3 sequence (DNA): TGCAGCGTCAACTCAGACAGGATGGGAGCTTTCTTT.

This clone came up many times. The chain is built from TRBV5-1 and TRBJ1-3; TRBD1 might be the D (6 bases). CDR3 length equals 17 residues. Trimming stripped 4 bases from V and 0 bases from J, with 17 bases between. The germline V gene encodes CDR1 SGHRS and CDR2 YFSETQ. The CDR3 nucleotides are TGCGCCAGCAGCCCTGGGACACCAATCCTCTCTGGAAACACCATATATTTT. Its translation: CASSPGTPILSGNTIYF.

The rearrangement links TRBV9 to TRBJ2-7; a weak D match, TRBD1 (5 bases). The V end was cut by 4 bases, the J end by 2 bases, with 13 bases between. This CDR3 spans 14 amino acids. CDR1 is SGDLS and CDR2 is YYNGEE in the germline V gene. CDR3 sequence reads: CASSPWGGTYEQYF. CDR3 coding DNA: TGTGCCAGCAGCCCATGGGGCGGAACCTACGAGCAGTACTTC.

This sequence joins TRBV7-2 and TRBJ1-1; perhaps TRBD1 as D (6 bases). The CDR3 has 14 residues. Germline V gene data show CDR1 as SGHTA and CDR2 as FQGNSA. Trimming shortened V by 8 bases and J by 0 bases, and 13 bases separated the two germline ends. The CDR3 region is CASLPGALNTEAFF. The CDR3 DNA reads as TGTGCCAGCTTGCCAGGGGCCTTGAACACTGAAGCTTTCTTT.

The genes are TRBV2 and TRBJ1-2; TRBD1 agrees at 9 bases. CDR1 and CDR2 from the germline V gene are SNHLY and FYNNEI. The CDR3 totals 16 residues. V trimming: 6 bases; J trimming: 1 base; junction bases outside the gene matches: 9. This CDR3 is CASRGDRVGFNYGYTF. In DNA, the CDR3 is TGTGCCAGCAGAGGGGACAGGGTCGGATTTAACTATGGCTACACCTTC. Using reference TRBV2 and TRBJ1-2 for the parts outside the CDR3, the full variable domain is EPEVTQTPSHQVTQMGQEVILRCVPISNHLYFYWYRQILGQKVEFLVSFYNNEISEKSEIFDDQFSVERPDGSNFTLKIRSTKLEDSAMYFCASRGDRVGFNYGYTFGSGTRLTVV.

The chain combines TRBV27 with TRBJ1-2, with D perhaps TRBD1 (6 bases). The germline V gene encodes CDR1 MNHEY and CDR2 SMNVEV (reference sequence). V shed 6 bases and J shed 0 bases, with 11 bases lying between them. This CDR3 region has 14 residues. The CDR3: CASSSRDTNYGYTF. As DNA, the CDR3 is TGTGCCAGCAGCAGCCGGGACACTAACTATGGCTACACCTTC.

The chain carries TRBV5-6 and TRBJ2-7, with D possibly TRBD2 on 5 matching bases. V lost 0 bases to trimming and J lost 6 bases, with 13 bases between them. The germline V gene has CDR1 SGHDT and CDR2 YYEEEE. CDR3 length equals 14 residues. The CDR3 loop is CASSLGRTSSEQYF. The CDR3 DNA reads TGTGCCAGCAGCTTGGGGAGGACCTCCAGCGAGCAGTACTTC.

The V gene is TRBV30, the J gene TRBJ1-2; a possible D gene is TRBD1 (5 bases). CDR1 and CDR2 (germline): GTSNPN, SVGIG (reference sequence). The ends were cut back, 3 bases at V and 4 bases at J, with 15 bases in the middle. The CDR3 runs to 14 residues. CDR3 protein: CAWRPRDGRYGYTF. The CDR3 coding sequence is TGTGCCTGGAGACCCCGGGACGGCCGCTATGGCTACACCTTC.

This chain uses TRBV21-1 with TRBJ2-5; the D segment call TRBD2 is taken from the table without a DNA check. TRBV21-1 is designated a pseudogene. The CDR3 length is 16 residues. CDR3 region: CASLASGKIRAETQYF. CDR3 DNA: TGTGCCAGCCTGGCTAGCGGGAAGATTAGGGCAGAGACCCAGTACTTC.

This clone was detected once. V and J are TRBV6-5 and TRBJ1-5; perhaps TRBD1 as D (6 bases). CDR1 is MNHEY, CDR2 SVGAGI, per germline. Trimming shortened V by 0 bases and J by 1 base, and 10 bases separated the two germline ends. This CDR3 comprises 16 residues. The CDR3 sequence is CASSYSGQWSNQPQHF. CDR3 nucleotide sequence: TGTGCCAGCAGTTACTCCGGACAGTGGAGCAATCAGCCCCAGCATTTT.

Regarding this clone: Relative to the germline gene, one junction end is altered; a read error may explain this. This chain links TRBV5-1 with TRBJ1-4; TRBD1 matches at 8 bases. Germline assignment: CDR1 SGHRS and CDR2 YFSETQ. The CDR3 spans 12 residues. CDR3 sequence reads: CASSWRDRHPHF. CDR3 DNA sequence: TGCGCCAGCAGCTGGCGGGACAGGCATCCCCATTTT.

The chain joins TRBV30 to TRBJ1-3; tentatively, D is TRBD1 (5 bases). Trimming shortened V by 4 bases and J by 11 bases, and 12 bases separated the two germline ends. Germline assignment: CDR1 GTSNPN and CDR2 SVGIG (reference sequence). The CDR3 totals 11 residues. The CDR3 DNA follows: TGTGCCTGGAACGGGGCCGGGGCCATATATTTT. Translated: CAWNGAGAIYF.

This clone showed up many times. This chain connects TRBV30 to TRBJ1-1; 12 bases fit TRBD1. The CDR3 has 14 residues. The V and J ends lost 3 bases and 5 bases, in that order; junction bases with no gene match: 4. Germline V gene lookup returns CDR1 GTSNPN and CDR2 SVGIG (reference sequence). This chain's CDR3 is CAWRGQGARTEAFF. DNA for the CDR3: TGTGCCTGGAGGGGACAGGGGGCGCGGACTGAAGCTTTCTTT.

The CDR3 reads CASRARGQGSVEQYF. For the CDR3, the DNA is TGTGCCAGCAGGGCGAGGGGGCAGGGGAGCGTCGAGCAGTACTTC. The chain employs TRBV28 and TRBJ2-7; 7 bases match TRBD1. Per the germline V gene, CDR1 is MDHEN and CDR2 is SYDVKM. The CDR3 length is 15 residues. Unmatched junction bases numbered 14, after V lost 6 bases and J lost 6 bases.

J is TRBJ2-7 and V is TRBV9, with a possible D match to TRBD1 (6 bases). The V end lost 3 bases, the J end lost 7 bases, and 14 bases lay between the germline ends. CDR3 length: 13 residues. Germline assignment: CDR1 SGDLS and CDR2 YYNGEE. The CDR3 is CASSAQPRGEQYF. The CDR3 nucleotides read TGTGCCAGCAGCGCCCAACCGAGGGGGGAGCAGTACTTC.

The V call is TRBV11-2, the J call TRBJ2-5, with 7 positions matching TRBD1. Germline V gene data show CDR1 as SGHAT and CDR2 as FQNNGV. This CDR3 has 15 residues. J was trimmed by 2 bases and V by 5 bases; bases with no gene match: 8. CDR3: CASSAYVTGQETQYF. CDR3 coding DNA: TGTGCCAGCAGCGCGTACGTGACAGGGCAAGAGACCCAGTACTTC.

The V call is TRBV28, the J call TRBJ2-7, with 10 bases matching TRBD2. After removal of 7 bases from V and 0 bases from J, the junction contained 6 bases not matched to a gene. Germline V gives CDR1 MDHEN, CDR2 SYDVKM. There are 15 residues in the CDR3. CDR3 sequence: CASTLLAGVSYEQYF. The CDR3, as DNA: TGTGCCAGCACTCTCCTAGCGGGAGTCTCCTACGAGCAGTACTTC.

The chain joins TRBV4-1 to TRBJ2-2; tentative D call: TRBD2 (5 bases). The CDR3 runs 17 residues. CDR1 is MGHRA, CDR2 YSYEKL, per germline. V gave up 2 bases and J gave up 2 bases, with 15 bases separating them. As DNA, the CDR3 is TGCGCCAGCAGCCAACTCCCTCTGCGGGTTAACACCGGGGAGCTGTTTTTT. Its translation: CASSQLPLRVNTGELFF.

The chain has TRBV25-1 and TRBJ2-1; D is unclear. CDR1 and CDR2 from the germline V gene are MGHDK and SYGVNS. CDR3 length: 15 amino acids. The germline V and J ends were trimmed by 2 bases and 0 bases, with 8 bases remaining between them. CDR3: CASSEIQSSYNEQFF. The CDR3 nucleotides are TGTGCCAGCAGTGAAATACAGAGCTCCTACAATGAGCAGTTCTTC.

The V call is TRBV5-4, the J call TRBJ1-4; TRBD1 agrees at 8 bases. V trimming: 2 bases; J trimming: 8 bases; junction bases outside the gene matches: 8. This CDR3 has 15 amino acids. Germline loops: CDR1 SGHNT, CDR2 YYREEE (reference sequence). CDR3 nucleotides: TGTGCCAGCAGCTTTGACGACAGGGGAGGGGAAAAACTGTTTTTT. Its protein is CASSFDDRGGEKLFF.